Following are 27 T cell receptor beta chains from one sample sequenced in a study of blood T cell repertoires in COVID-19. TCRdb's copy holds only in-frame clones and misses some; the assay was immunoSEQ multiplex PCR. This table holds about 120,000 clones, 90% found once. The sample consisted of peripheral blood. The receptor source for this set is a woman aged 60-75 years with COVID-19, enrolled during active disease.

CDR3: CASSERGLFDNQPQHF. The DNA of the CDR3 is TGTGCCAGCAGTGAACGCGGGCTTTTCGACAATCAGCCCCAGCATTTT. This chain connects TRBV6-1 to TRBJ1-5; D remains ambiguous. The CDR3 is 16 amino acids. Trimming cost V 2 bases and J 3 bases, with 14 bases left between them. Germline CDR1 reads MNHNS; CDR2 reads SASEGT.

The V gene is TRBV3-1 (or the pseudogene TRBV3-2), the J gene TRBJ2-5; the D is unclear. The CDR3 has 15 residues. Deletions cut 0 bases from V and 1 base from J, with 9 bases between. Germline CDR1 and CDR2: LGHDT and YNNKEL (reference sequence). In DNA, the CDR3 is TGTGCCAGCAGCCAAGATTTGGCCACCCAAGAGACCCAGTACTTC. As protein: CASSQDLATQETQYF.

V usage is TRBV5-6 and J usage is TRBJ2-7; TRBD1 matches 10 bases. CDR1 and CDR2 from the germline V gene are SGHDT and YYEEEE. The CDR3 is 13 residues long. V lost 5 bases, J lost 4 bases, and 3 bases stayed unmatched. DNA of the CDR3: TGTGCCAGCAGTGGGACAGGGGATTACGAGCAGTACTTC. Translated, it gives CASSGTGDYEQYF.

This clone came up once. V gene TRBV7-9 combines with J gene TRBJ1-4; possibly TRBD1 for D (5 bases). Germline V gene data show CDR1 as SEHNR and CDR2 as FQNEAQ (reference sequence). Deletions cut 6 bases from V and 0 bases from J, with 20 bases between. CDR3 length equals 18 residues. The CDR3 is CASSYPPDNSATNEKLFF. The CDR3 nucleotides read TGTGCCAGCAGTTATCCCCCGGACAACAGCGCAACTAATGAAAAACTGTTTTTT. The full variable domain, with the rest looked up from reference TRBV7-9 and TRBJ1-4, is DTGVSQNPRHKITKRGQNVTFRCDPISEHNRLYWYRQTLGQGPEFLTYFQNEAQLEKSRLLSDRFSAERPKGSFSTLEIQRTEQGDSAMYLCASSYPPDNSATNEKLFFGSGTQLSVL.

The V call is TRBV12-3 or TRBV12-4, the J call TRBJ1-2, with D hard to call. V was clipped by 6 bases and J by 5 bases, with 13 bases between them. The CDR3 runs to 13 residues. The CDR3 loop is CASSQDTGYGYTF. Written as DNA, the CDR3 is TGTGCCAGCAGCCAAGACACGGGGTATGGCTACACCTTC.

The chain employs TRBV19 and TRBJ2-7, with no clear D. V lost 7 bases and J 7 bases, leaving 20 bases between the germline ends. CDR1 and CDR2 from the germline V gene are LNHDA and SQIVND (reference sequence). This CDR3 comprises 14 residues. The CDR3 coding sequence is TGTGCCAGTAAGCCCAACGGCCTTACGAGGGAGCAGTACTTC. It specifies CASKPNGLTREQYF.

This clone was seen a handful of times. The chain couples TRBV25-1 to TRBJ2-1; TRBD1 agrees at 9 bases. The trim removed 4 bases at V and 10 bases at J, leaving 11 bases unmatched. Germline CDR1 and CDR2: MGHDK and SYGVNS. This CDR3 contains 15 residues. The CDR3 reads CASSAPGTGHGEQFF. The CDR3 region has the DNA TGTGCCAGCAGTGCACCCGGGACAGGGCACGGGGAGCAGTTCTTC. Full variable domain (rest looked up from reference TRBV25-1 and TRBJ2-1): EADIYQTPRYLVIGTGKKITLECSQTMGHDKMYWYQQDPGMELHLIHYSYGVNSTEKGDLSSESTVSRIRTEHFPLTLESARPSHTSQYLCASSAPGTGHGEQFFGPGTRLTVL.

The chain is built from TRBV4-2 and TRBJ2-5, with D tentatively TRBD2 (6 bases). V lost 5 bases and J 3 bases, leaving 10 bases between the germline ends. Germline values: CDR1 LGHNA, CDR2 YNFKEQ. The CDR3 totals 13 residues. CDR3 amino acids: CASSGGIEETQYF. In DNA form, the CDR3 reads TGTGCCAGCAGCGGAGGGATCGAAGAGACCCAGTACTTC.

CDR3: CASSYSAHPGQTNTEAFF. The DNA for the CDR3 is TGTGCCAGCAGTTACTCGGCTCATCCGGGACAGACGAACACTGAAGCTTTCTTT. The gene calls are TRBV6-2 or TRBV6-3 and TRBJ1-1; TRBD1 aligns across 7 bases. Germline V lookup: CDR1 MNHEY, CDR2 SVGEGT. V gave up 0 bases and J gave up 1 base; unmatched junction bases: 11. CDR3 size: 18 residues.

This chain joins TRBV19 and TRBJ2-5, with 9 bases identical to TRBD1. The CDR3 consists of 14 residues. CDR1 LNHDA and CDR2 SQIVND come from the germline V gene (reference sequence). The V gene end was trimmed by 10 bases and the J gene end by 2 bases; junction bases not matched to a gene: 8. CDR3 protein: CATGKGQGQETQYF. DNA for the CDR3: TGTGCCACAGGAAAGGGACAGGGACAAGAGACCCAGTACTTC.

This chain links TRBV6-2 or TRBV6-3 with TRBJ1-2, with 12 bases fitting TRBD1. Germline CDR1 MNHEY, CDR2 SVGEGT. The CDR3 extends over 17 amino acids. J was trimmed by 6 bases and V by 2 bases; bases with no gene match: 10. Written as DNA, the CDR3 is TGTGCCAGCAGTTACACGCCCGGGACAGGGGGCCCTCATGGCTACACCTTC. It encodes CASSYTPGTGGPHGYTF.

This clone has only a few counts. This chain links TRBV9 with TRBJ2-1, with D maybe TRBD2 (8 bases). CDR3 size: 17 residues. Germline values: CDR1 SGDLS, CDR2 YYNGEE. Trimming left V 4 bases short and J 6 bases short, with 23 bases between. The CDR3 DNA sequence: TGTGCCAGCAGCTGGGGGACAGCGGGGGACCCCTCCAATGAGCAGTTCTTC. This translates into CASSWGTAGDPSNEQFF.

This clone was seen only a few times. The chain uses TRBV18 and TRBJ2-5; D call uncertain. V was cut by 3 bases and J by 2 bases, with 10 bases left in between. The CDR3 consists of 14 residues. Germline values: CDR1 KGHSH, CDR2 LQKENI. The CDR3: CASSPRGTQETQYF. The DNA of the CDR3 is TGTGCCAGCTCACCTCGAGGCACACAAGAGACCCAGTACTTC.

The CDR3 sequence: CATSRAGTGGFYGYTF. The CDR3 DNA is TGTGCCACCAGCAGAGCCGGGACAGGGGGATTCTATGGCTACACCTTC. V is TRBV15 and J is TRBJ1-2, with 11 bases aligning to TRBD1. V lost 1 base, J lost 4 bases, and 5 bases stayed unmatched. There are 16 residues in the CDR3. Germline loops: CDR1 LNHNV, CDR2 YYDKDF (reference sequence).

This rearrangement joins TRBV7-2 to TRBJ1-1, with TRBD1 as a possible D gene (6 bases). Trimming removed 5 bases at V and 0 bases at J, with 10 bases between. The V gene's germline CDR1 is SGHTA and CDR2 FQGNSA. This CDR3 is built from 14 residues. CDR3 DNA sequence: TGTGCCAGCAGCACCGGACAGCTGAACACTGAAGCTTTCTTT. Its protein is CASSTGQLNTEAFF.

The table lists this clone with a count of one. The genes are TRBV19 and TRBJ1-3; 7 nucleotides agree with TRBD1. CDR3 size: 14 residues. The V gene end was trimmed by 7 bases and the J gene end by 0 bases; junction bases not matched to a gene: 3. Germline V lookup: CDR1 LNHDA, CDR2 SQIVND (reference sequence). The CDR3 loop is CASTGQVSGNTIYF. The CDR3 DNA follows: TGTGCCAGTACCGGACAGGTCTCTGGAAACACCATATATTTT.

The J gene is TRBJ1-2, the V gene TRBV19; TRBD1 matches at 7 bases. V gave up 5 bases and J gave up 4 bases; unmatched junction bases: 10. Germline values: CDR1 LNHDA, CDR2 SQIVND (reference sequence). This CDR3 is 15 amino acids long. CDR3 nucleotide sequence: TGTGCCAGTAGTCCGACCAACAGGGGAGTCTATGGCTACACCTTC. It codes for CASSPTNRGVYGYTF.

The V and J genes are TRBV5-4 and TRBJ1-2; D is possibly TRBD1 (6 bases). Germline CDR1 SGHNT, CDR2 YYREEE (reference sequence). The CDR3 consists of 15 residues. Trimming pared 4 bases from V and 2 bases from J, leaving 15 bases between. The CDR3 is CASSHPDRRNYGYTF. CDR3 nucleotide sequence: TGTGCCAGCAGCCACCCCGACAGGAGGAACTATGGCTACACCTTC.

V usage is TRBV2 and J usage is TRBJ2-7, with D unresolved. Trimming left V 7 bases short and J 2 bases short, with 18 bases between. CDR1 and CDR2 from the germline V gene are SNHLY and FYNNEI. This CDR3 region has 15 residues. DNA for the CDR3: TGTGCCAGCAAAAGCACCTGGGCAGCCGCCTACGAGCAGTACTTC. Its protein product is CASKSTWAAAYEQYF.

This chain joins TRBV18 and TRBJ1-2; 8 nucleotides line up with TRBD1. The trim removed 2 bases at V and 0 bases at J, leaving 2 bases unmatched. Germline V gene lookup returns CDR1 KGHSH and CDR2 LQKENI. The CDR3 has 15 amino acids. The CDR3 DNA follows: TGTGCCAGCTCACCAATGGACAGGGCTAACTATGGCTACACCTTC. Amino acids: CASSPMDRANYGYTF.

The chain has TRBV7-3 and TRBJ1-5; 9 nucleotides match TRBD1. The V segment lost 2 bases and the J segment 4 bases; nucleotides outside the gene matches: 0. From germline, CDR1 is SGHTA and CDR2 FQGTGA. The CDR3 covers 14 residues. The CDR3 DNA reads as TGTGCCAGCAGCTTAGGGACAGGGAATCAGCCCCAGCATTTT. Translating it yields CASSLGTGNQPQHF.

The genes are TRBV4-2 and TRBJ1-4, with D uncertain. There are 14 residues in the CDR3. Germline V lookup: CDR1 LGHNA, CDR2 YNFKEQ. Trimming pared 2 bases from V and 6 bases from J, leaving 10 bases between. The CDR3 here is CASSQPGSDEKLFF. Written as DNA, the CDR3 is TGTGCCAGCAGCCAACCTGGGAGTGATGAAAAACTGTTTTTT.

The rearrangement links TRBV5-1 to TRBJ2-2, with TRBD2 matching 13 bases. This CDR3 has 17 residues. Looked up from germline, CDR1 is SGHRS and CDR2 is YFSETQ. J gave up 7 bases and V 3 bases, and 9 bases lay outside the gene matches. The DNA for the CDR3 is TGCGCCAGCAGCTACTCACTAGCGGGGGGGCCAAACGGGGAGCTGTTTTTT. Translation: CASSYSLAGGPNGELFF.

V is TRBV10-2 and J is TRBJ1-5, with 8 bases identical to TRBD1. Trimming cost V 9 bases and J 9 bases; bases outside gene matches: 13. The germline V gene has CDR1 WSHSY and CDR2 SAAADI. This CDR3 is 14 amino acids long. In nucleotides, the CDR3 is TGCGCCAGTTACCCGGGACAGGCAGGGGCGCCCCAGCATTTT. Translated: CASYPGQAGAPQHF.

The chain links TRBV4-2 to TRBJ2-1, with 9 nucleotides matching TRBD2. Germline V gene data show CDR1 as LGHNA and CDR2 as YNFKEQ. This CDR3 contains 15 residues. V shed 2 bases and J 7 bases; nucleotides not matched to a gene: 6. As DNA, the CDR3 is TGTGCCAGCAGCCAATTGACTAGCGGACCTAATGAGCAGTTCTTC. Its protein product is CASSQLTSGPNEQFF.

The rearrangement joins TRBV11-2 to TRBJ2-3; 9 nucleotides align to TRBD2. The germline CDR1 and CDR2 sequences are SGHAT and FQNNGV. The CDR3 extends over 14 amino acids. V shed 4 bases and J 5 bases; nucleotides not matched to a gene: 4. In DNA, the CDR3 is TGTGCCAGCAGCTCGGGACTAGCCAAAGATACGCAGTATTTT. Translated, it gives CASSSGLAKDTQYF.

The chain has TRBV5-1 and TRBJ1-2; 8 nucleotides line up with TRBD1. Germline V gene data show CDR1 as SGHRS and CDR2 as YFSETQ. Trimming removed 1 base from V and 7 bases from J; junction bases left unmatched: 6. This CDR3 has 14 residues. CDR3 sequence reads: CASSLQGARSGYTF. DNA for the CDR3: TGCGCCAGCAGCTTGCAGGGGGCGCGTTCTGGCTACACCTTC. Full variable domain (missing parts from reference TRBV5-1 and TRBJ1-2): KAGVTQTPRYLIKTRGQQVTLSCSPISGHRSVSWYQQTPGQGLQFLFEYFSETQRNKGNFPGRFSGRQFSNSRSEMNVSTLELGDSALYLCASSLQGARSGYTFGSGTRLTVV.